These 15 T cell receptor beta chains share one sample of origin, sequenced in a study of cytomegalovirus exposure and HLA in healthy donors (dated by TCRdb to 2017 to 2019). Libraries were prepared through the immunoSEQ multiplex PCR assay. For the multiplex PCR, a mixture combining 60 forward primers for TCR Vbeta segments and 13 reverse primers for TCR Jbeta segments was used. Here the immuneACCESS table is served through TCRdb, limited to in-frame sequences with V and J called. Missing clones are a known gap in these copies; in checked studies unresolved V genes cover under half, and the rest lacks a known reason. Within this sample are approximately 120,000 clones, with roughly 78% of them counted one time only. In total, the top ten clones hold 3% to 4% of the sample. Sequenced material: PBMCs. The receptor set was obtained from a man aged 25-45 years in good health and CMV-seronegative.

CDR3 DNA: TGTGCCAGCAGCTTAGCTCAGGGTGGTAGCTACACCTTC. Translation gives CASSLAQGGSYTF. The chain uses TRBV7-2 and TRBJ1-2, with D maybe TRBD1 (5 bases). V gave up 0 bases and J gave up 9 bases, with 11 bases separating them. This CDR3 is 13 amino acids long. Germline V gives CDR1 SGHTA, CDR2 FQGNSA. Using reference TRBV7-2 and TRBJ1-2 for the parts outside the CDR3, the full variable domain is GAGVSQSPSNKVTEKGKDVELRCDPISGHTALYWYRQSLGQGLEFLIYFQGNSAPDKSGLPSDRFSAERTGGSVSTLTIQRTQQEDSAVYLCASSLAQGGSYTFGSGTRLTVV.

This chain uses TRBV7-3 with TRBJ1-1, with a weak D call TRBD1 (6 bases). The germline CDR1 and CDR2 sequences are SGHTA and FQGTGA. V was cut by 5 bases and J by 8 bases, with 15 bases left in between. The CDR3 has 13 amino acids. In DNA form, the CDR3 reads TGTGCCAGCAGCCCACCTTCCGGGACAGAAGCTTTCTTT. Its protein is CASSPPSGTEAFF.

The sample holds one count of this clone. The gene calls are TRBV6-1 and TRBJ2-5; D remains ambiguous. TRBJ2-7 matches the DNA end more closely, so the J call is doubtful. The germline gives CDR1 MNHNS, CDR2 SASEGT. The CDR3 is made up of 12 amino acids. The CDR3 protein is CASSEWGYEQYF. The DNA for the CDR3 is TGTGCCAGCAGTGAATGGGGCTACGAGCAGTACTTC.

The genes are TRBV19 and TRBJ1-5; no definite D call. The V gene lost 0 bases and the J gene lost 6 bases, with 9 bases spanning the gap. Germline-derived CDR1 and CDR2 are LNHDA and SQIVND (reference sequence). This CDR3 spans 14 amino acids. The CDR3 spells CASSIERFGQPQHF. The CDR3 DNA follows: TGTGCCAGTAGTATAGAGCGGTTCGGTCAGCCCCAGCATTTT.

V usage is TRBV28 and J usage is TRBJ1-2; TRBD1 matches 9 bases. V trimming: 6 bases; J trimming: 6 bases; junction bases outside the gene matches: 5. Germline-derived CDR1 and CDR2 are MDHEN and SYDVKM. This CDR3 comprises 13 residues. The CDR3 sequence is CASSGTGGDGYTF. DNA of the CDR3: TGTGCCAGCAGCGGTACAGGGGGCGATGGCTACACCTTC.

This chain uses TRBV7-3 with TRBJ2-3; TRBD2 agrees at 9 bases. The CDR3 is 16 amino acids. J gave up 4 bases and V 1 base, and 6 bases lay outside the gene matches. Looked up from germline, CDR1 is SGHTA and CDR2 is FQGTGA. Written as DNA, the CDR3 is TGTGCCAGCAGCTTAAGGCCTAGCGGGGCCCCAGATACGCAGTATTTT. This sequence encodes CASSLRPSGAPDTQYF. The complete variable domain, with remaining parts taken from reference TRBV7-3 and TRBJ2-3, reads GAGVSQTPSNKVTEKGKYVELRCDPISGHTALYWYRQSLGQGPEFLIYFQGTGAADDSGLPNDRFFAVRPEGSVSTLKIQRTERGDSAVYLCASSLRPSGAPDTQYFGPGTRLTVL.

The chain employs TRBV7-9 and TRBJ1-1; D perhaps matches TRBD1 (6 bases). Germline V gene lookup returns CDR1 SEHNR and CDR2 FQNEAQ (reference sequence). This CDR3 is 15 amino acids long. Between the trimmed V and J ends, which lost 2 bases and 2 bases, there was a span of 12 bases. CDR3 amino acids: CASSLYVGGNTEAFF. Here the CDR3 DNA reads TGTGCCAGCAGCTTATATGTAGGGGGAAACACTGAAGCTTTCTTT.

V is TRBV2 and J is TRBJ2-2, with 8 positions matching TRBD2. The CDR3 length is 16 residues. CDR1 is SNHLY, CDR2 FYNNEI, per germline. The junction had 9 bases not matched to a gene; V was cut back by 4 bases and J by 5 bases. CDR3 amino acids: CASSVLAGHRTGELFF. CDR3 coding DNA: TGTGCCAGCAGTGTTTTAGCGGGGCATAGAACCGGGGAGCTGTTTTTT.

J is TRBJ2-5 and V is TRBV5-1, with TRBD1 as a possible D gene (6 bases). Judging by the DNA end, TRBJ2-7 fits better; the J call may be wrong. CDR1 is SGHRS and CDR2 is YFSETQ in the germline V gene. The CDR3 spans 13 residues. In DNA, the CDR3 is TGCGCCAGCAGCTTGAACAGGGATTACGAGCAGTACTTC. The encoded protein is CASSLNRDYEQYF.

This clone came up once. The CDR3 spells CASSQDQSDREQFF. CDR3 DNA sequence: TGTGCCAGCAGCCAAGACCAGAGTGACAGGGAACAGTTCTTC. V and J are TRBV4-2 and TRBJ2-1; 7 nucleotides align to TRBD1. The CDR3 has 14 amino acids. Trimming at V came to 0 bases and at J to 13 bases, leaving 9 bases not matched to a gene. Per the germline V gene, CDR1 is LGHNA and CDR2 is YNFKEQ.

With respect to this clone: The sample contains more than one DNA sequence encoding this CDR3. The gene calls are TRBV5-1 and TRBJ2-7; D perhaps matches TRBD1 (6 bases). Germline V lookup: CDR1 SGHRS, CDR2 YFSETQ. CDR3 size: 12 residues. V gave up 2 bases and J gave up 4 bases, with 7 bases separating them. The CDR3 nucleotides are TGCGCCAGCAGCTTACAGGGTTACGAGCAGTACTTC. Translating it yields CASSLQGYEQYF.

The J gene is TRBJ1-2, the V gene TRBV28, with 8 bases lining up with TRBD1. Trimming removed 2 bases from V and 5 bases from J; junction bases left unmatched: 4. CDR3 length: 14 amino acids. Germline CDR1 MDHEN, CDR2 SYDVKM. CDR3 sequence reads: CASSLMDRVYGYTF. Here the CDR3 DNA reads TGTGCCAGCAGTTTAATGGACAGGGTTTATGGCTACACCTTC.

The chain recombines TRBV21-1 with TRBJ1-2. TRBV21-1 is a pseudogene segment. The CDR3 contains 17 residues. The DNA of the CDR3 is TGTGCCAGCAGCAATACATCGGAGGGGGGGCGTAGATATGGCTACACCTTC. Its protein is CASSNTSEGGRRYGYTF.

The rearrangement joins TRBV28 to TRBJ1-2, with D possibly being TRBD1 (6 bases). This CDR3 has 14 amino acids. Trimming took 2 bases from V and 5 from J, leaving 12 bases between them. Germline CDR1 and CDR2: MDHEN and SYDVKM. The CDR3 bases are TGTGCCAGCAGTTTACGGACAGCTCTTTATGGCTACACCTTC. Translating it yields CASSLRTALYGYTF.

The gene calls are TRBV7-9 and TRBJ2-1; TRBD2 might be the D (6 bases). V lost 5 bases, J lost 0 bases, and 17 bases lay in between. Germline V CDR1 and CDR2: SEHNR, FQNEAQ (reference sequence). CDR3 length equals 17 residues. The CDR3 here is CASSPQIGGSSYNEQFF. DNA for the CDR3: TGTGCCAGCAGCCCACAGATTGGAGGGAGCTCCTACAATGAGCAGTTCTTC.